Listed below are T cell receptor beta chains from one sample, sequenced in a study of blood T cell repertoires in COVID-19. TCRdb's copy holds only in-frame clones and misses some; the assay was immunoSEQ multiplex PCR. The sample lists some 58,000 clones, approximately 80% occurring once. The sequenced material came from peripheral blood. The receptors were gathered from a man in his sixties with COVID-19, enrolled during active disease. Each CDR3 is given with its conserved first and last residue. D genes are given only for firm matches. A clone size is listed for some rows: how often the clone was seen (once, few, many), or a class if it is expanded.

j_call v_call d_call clone_size cdr3_length cdr3_nt cdr3_aa
TRBJ1-1 TRBV11-3 TRBD1 - 14 TGTGCCAGCAGCTCGACAGGGCGACGAGTTGAAGCTTTCTTT CASSSTGRRVEAFF
TRBJ2-3 TRBV5-1 TRBD1 - 13 TGCGCCAGCGCTCCCAAGGGGGCTTATACGCAGTATTTT CASAPKGAYTQYF
TRBJ2-7 TRBV5-1 - - 15 TGCGCCAGCAGCTTGGATGCGGGGAGCTCCTACGAGCAGTACTTC CASSLDAGSSYEQYF
TRBJ2-2 TRBV7-3 - few 15 TGTGCCAGCAGCAGCAGGGGGGCCGACACCGGGGAGCTGTTTTTT CASSSRGADTGELFF
TRBJ2-2 TRBV5-1 - once 14 TGCGCCAGCAGCGGAGCCCGGAACACCGGGGAGCTGTTTTTT CASSGARNTGELFF
TRBJ2-3 TRBV6-5 TRBD2 - 16 TGTGCCAGCAGTTACTCGACTAGCGGCCTCACAGATACGCAGTATTTT CASSYSTSGLTDTQYF
TRBJ1-1 TRBV18 TRBD1 - 11 TGTGCCAGCTTCGGACAGGTTGAAGCTTTCTTT CASFGQVEAFF
TRBJ2-7 TRBV30 - few 14 TGTGCCTGGAGTGTAAGGAGGGAAAGATACGAGCAGTACTTC CAWSVRRERYEQYF
TRBJ1-2 TRBV30 - - 14 TGTGCCTGGAGCGTACTCGACAGAACCTATGGCTACACCTTC CAWSVLDRTYGYTF
TRBJ2-2 TRBV25-1 - - 15 TGTGCCAGCAGTCAACCACAGGGGGGGACCGGGGAGCTGTTTTTT CASSQPQGGTGELFF
TRBJ1-6 TRBV5-1 - - 18 TGCGCCAGCAGCTTGAACCAGTTACAACCCTCCTATAATTCACCCCTCCACTTT CASSLNQLQPSYNSPLHF
TRBJ1-2 TRBV3-1/TRBV3-2 TRBD1 few 16 TGTGCCAGCAGCCAGTCCGACGGGACAGTGGACTATGGCTACACCTTC CASSQSDGTVDYGYTF
TRBJ2-4 TRBV11-2 - - 16 TGTGCCAGCAGCTTACAGGCCCAAGGCGCCAAAAACATTCAGTACTTC CASSLQAQGAKNIQYF
TRBJ1-5 TRBV19 TRBD1 - 15 TGTGCCAGTAGTCCCCGGGACAGTAGCAATCAGCCCCAGCATTTT CASSPRDSSNQPQHF
TRBJ2-7 TRBV2 TRBD1 - 14 TGTGCCAGCAGTGACCCACAGGGGTGGGACGAGCAGTACTTC CASSDPQGWDEQYF
TRBJ1-3 TRBV3-1/TRBV3-2 - - 16 TGTGCCAGCAGCCAAGATCTCCGGGTCTCTGGAAACACCATATATTTT CASSQDLRVSGNTIYF
TRBJ2-7 TRBV6-5 - - 14 TGTGCCAGCAGCGTACAGGGAAGCTCCTACGAGCAGTACTTC CASSVQGSSYEQYF
TRBJ2-2 TRBV6-4 TRBD1 - 15 TGTGCCAGCAGGCCAGGGGGATCGAACACCGGGGAGCTGTTTTTT CASRPGGSNTGELFF
TRBJ1-2 TRBV6-5 - - 12 TGTGCCAGCACCGACGGCGGGTATGGCTACACCTTC CASTDGGYGYTF
TRBJ2-7 TRBV6-5 TRBD2 once 13 TGTGCCAGCAGTTCGGGACTAGCTGGCGAGCAGTACTTC CASSSGLAGEQYF
TRBJ2-5 TRBV20-1 - - 11 TGCAGTGCCCGGGTCGGGGAGACCCAGTACTTC CSARVGETQYF
TRBJ2-1 TRBV19 - - 13 TGTGCCAGTAGTATTAGTGAGGCGGATGAGCAGTTCTTC CASSISEADEQFF
TRBJ2-3 TRBV13 - - 17 TGTGCCAGCAGCTCGCAACAGGGCTGGGACTACACAGATACGCAGTATTTT CASSSQQGWDYTDTQYF
TRBJ2-1 TRBV9 - - 12 TGTGCCAGCAGCGTGGGGGGGCTTGAGCAGTTCTTC CASSVGGLEQFF
TRBJ2-2 TRBV21-1 - - 17 TGTGCCAGCAGCAAAAAATTGTGGGGGGCGAACACCGGGGAGCTGTTTTTT CASSKKLWGANTGELFF
TRBJ2-2 TRBV19 TRBD2 - 16 TGTGCCAGTAGTACTCGACTAGCGGCAAACACCGGGGAGCTGTTTTTT CASSTRLAANTGELFF
TRBJ1-2 TRBV6-5 - - 13 TGTGCCAGCAGCTCAACCGGGGGACTCGGCTACACCTTC CASSSTGGLGYTF
TRBJ1-1 TRBV5-1 - - 14 TGCGCCAGCAGCTTGGCCAAGCTGAACACTGAAGCTTTCTTT CASSLAKLNTEAFF
TRBJ2-1 TRBV25-1 - - 15 TGTGCCAGTTCTAAGGAGGGGCAGGGCTACAATGAGCAGTTCTTC CASSKEGQGYNEQFF
TRBJ2-1 TRBV3-1/TRBV3-2 TRBD1 - 16 TGTGCCAGCAGCCAGACGACAGGGGGCGGGTACAATGAGCAGTTCTTC CASSQTTGGGYNEQFF
TRBJ2-1 TRBV6-1 - - 13 TGTGCCAGCAGTGAAGTGGAAAGGGGTGAGCAGTTCTTC CASSEVERGEQFF
TRBJ2-4 TRBV7-2 - few 13 TGTGCCAGCAGCTTATCCGGTCTAAACATTCAGTACTTC CASSLSGLNIQYF
TRBJ2-3 TRBV10-3 TRBD2 once 18 TGTGCCATCAGTTCCCGTCTGGCTAGCGGGGAGTACACAGATACGCAGTATTTT CAISSRLASGEYTDTQYF
TRBJ2-4 TRBV4-1 - few 15 TGCGCCAGCAGCCAAACATTGCTAGTCGGTCTAGATCAGTACTTC CASSQTLLVGLDQYF
TRBJ2-7 TRBV4-1 TRBD2 - 18 TGCGCCAGCAGCCAAGCTACTCAACTAGCGGGGGTATCCTACGAGCAGTACTTC CASSQATQLAGVSYEQYF
TRBJ2-7 TRBV7-2 TRBD2 few 15 TGTGCCAGCAGCTTACTAGCGGGGGCTTCCTACGAGCAGTACTTC CASSLLAGASYEQYF
TRBJ2-7 TRBV3-1/TRBV3-2 TRBD1 - 15 TGTGCCAGCAGCCAAGTTTTAGGACAGGGATACGAGCAGTACTTC CASSQVLGQGYEQYF
TRBJ2-3 TRBV6-5 TRBD2 - 14 TGTGCCAGCAGTCTGGGACTAGCAACGGATACGCAGTATTTT CASSLGLATDTQYF
TRBJ2-3 TRBV30 - few 13 TGTGCCTGGAGTGGAAGACGGGCAGATACGCAGTATTTT CAWSGRRADTQYF
TRBJ2-1 TRBV5-6 TRBD2 once 12 TGTGCCAGCAGCGTAGCGGGAGGGAATCAGTTCTTC CASSVAGGNQFF
TRBJ2-3 TRBV7-2 TRBD2 - 16 TGTGCCAGCAGCTTAGGTTTCGGGGGGGGACGGGATACGCAGTATTTT CASSLGFGGGRDTQYF
TRBJ2-1 TRBV11-2 TRBD2 - 15 TGTGCCAGCAGCGCGGGACTAGCGGGGGAAAATGAGCAGTTCTTC CASSAGLAGENEQFF
TRBJ2-3 TRBV5-1 TRBD2 - 14 TGCGCCAGCAGCTCGACTAGCGGGGGTGATACGCAGTATTTT CASSSTSGGDTQYF
TRBJ1-4 TRBV3-1/TRBV3-2 - - 14 TGTGCCAGCAGAGTTACAGGGAGTACTGAAAAACTGTTTTTT CASRVTGSTEKLFF
TRBJ1-2 TRBV19 TRBD1 - 15 TGTGCCAGTAGGCTTACCGGGACAGCAAACTATGGCTACACCTTC CASRLTGTANYGYTF
TRBJ2-5 TRBV7-2 - - 14 TGTGCCAGCAGCTTAGGACAATTCAGAGAGACCCAGTACTTC CASSLGQFRETQYF